Reported below is one T cell receptor (beta chain). This clonotype was detected ten times or more. No antigen is known for it. Per-base qualities were not stored, and no clone one base away is much larger. The data are from a study of blood T cells in healthy people across ages (dated by TCRdb to the mid-2010s). The study in broad terms: Template switching captured roughly one uniquely barcoded TCR beta cDNA molecule per two T cells in model experiments. Using deep sequencing normalized with unique cDNA molecular identifiers, the study measured how TCR beta repertoire diversity changes with age. The donors were divided into four age groups: young (average approximately 17 years), middle-aged (about 40), aged (about 62) and long-lived (more than 75). To avoid experimental bias, donors of different ages were spread randomly across the sequencing lanes. For two donors (one aged 18 to 30 and one aged 80 or older), the study analyzed two additional independent replicas of 1 million unique cDNA reads from the same blood draw.

Via the germline V gene (reference sequence), CDR1 is SGHNT and CDR2 YYREEE. For this chain, trimming is 6 bases at the V end and 6 bases at the J end, and the number of junction bases without a gene match is 10. Spanning cysteine to phenylalanine, the CDR3 consists of 14 amino acids. The DNA shown is the 42-base CDR3, in frame from base 1. The study at large found these results: Conclusive comparison of naive and antigen-experienced compartments was prevented by the profiling of bulk unsorted PBMCs. Compared with the aged group, more naive CD4+ T cells, fewer expanded clones and increased TCR diversity were shown by the long-lived group, suggesting age selection. A strong correlation was found between observed TCR beta diversity and the percentage of naive T cells measured by flow cytometry. Because the CMV infection status of the donors was unknown, age-related changes in expanded clonotypes may potentially have been confounded. As age increased, observed TCR beta diversity per million T cells dropped in a roughly linear way, and a significant reduction was already evident by age 40. Total diversity estimates from one million sequenced T cells were considered lower bounds and underestimates.

Libraries were prepared through 5' RACE. TCRdb names Illumina HiSeq 2500 as the instrument used. A second PCR of roughly 7 to 11 cycles was performed with a sample-barcoded 5' primer and a J-beta primer mix. A template-switch 5' adaptor carrying 12 random nucleotides introduced a unique molecular identifier onto each TCR beta cDNA molecule. Each sample yielded at least 2.5 million CDR3-containing paired-end reads. The Mint cDNA synthesis kit, primed by a TRBC-specific oligonucleotide, was used to synthesize first-strand cDNA from all RNA. All cDNA was treated with uracil-DNA glycosylase and then went through a first 18-cycle PCR with the universal primers M1SS and BC2_uni_R. Regarding the original processing steps: For normalization, 1 million high-quality reads were randomly selected from each sample, with every read carrying a distinct molecular identifier. Reads sharing molecular identifiers were discarded rather than binned into consensus sequences. MiTCR, set to a Q25 quality threshold and the strictest error-elimination algorithm, was used for CDR3 identification, clonotype clustering and error correction. A nonparametric unseen species model with Euler transformation was used to estimate lower-bound total TCR beta diversity. The public reads were reprocessed in TCRdb via fastp at Q25 and MiXCR, keeping in-frame beta chains. Each CDR3 protein gets just one entry, which takes the most common genes and DNA from the rows behind it. These V and J calls are TCRdb output, not the study's own analysis. Across this sample there are roughly 650,000 distinct CDR3 sequences, with roughly 30% seen only once. 15% of the sample comes from the top ten.

Donors were around 37 systemically healthy Caucasian individuals from Russia aged roughly 6 to 90 years. Around 9.8 milliliters of peripheral blood were collected from each donor into EDTA-treated Vacutainer tubes. Ficoll-Paque density-gradient centrifugation was used to isolate PBMCs, with at least 7 million obtained per sample. Total RNA, at least 6 micrograms per sample, was extracted from PBMCs with Trizol reagent. The percentages of naive CD45RAhigh/CD27high T cells were determined by flow cytometry on a PBMC aliquot from every donor. The chain is made from TRBV5-4 and TRBJ2-3; TRBD1 aligns with 7 central bases. Sequencing was done on a sample of blood. This TCR derives from a woman of 80 years or more in good health. Donor details come from another sample of the same person, matched by shared clones. Read as DNA, the sequence is TGTGCCAGCACCCAGGGACAGCGCCGCGATACGCAGTATTTT. This encodes CASTQGQRRDTQYF.